The sequence of this T cell receptor (beta chain) was determined in a study of neurological immune-mediated disorders. CDR3 length: 15 residues. The V gene's germline CDR1 is SGHDT and CDR2 YYEEEE. Between the trimmed V and J ends, which lost 4 bases and 5 bases, there was a span of 18 bases. This clonotype showed up many times. Its specificity is not known. Findings of the study overall: A possible signature was seen in one related-CDR3 cluster, into which phylogenetic grouping placed the repertoires of 18 of 34 multiple sclerosis patients.

TCRdb called the 5' RACE reads again in MiXCR, with one record for every CDR3 protein. The data show roughly 62,000 distinct CDR3 sequences, about 2.5% seen once. This receptor was taken from a man between 50 and 59 years old with multiple sclerosis. The V and J genes are TRBV5-6 and TRBJ2-5; either TRBD1 or TRBD2 may supply D (6 bases each). The specimen was PBMCs. The CDR3, as DNA: TGTGCCAGCAGCGGAACGGGGGCAGGGGAGGAGACCCAGTACTTC. Its translation is CASSGTGAGEETQYF.